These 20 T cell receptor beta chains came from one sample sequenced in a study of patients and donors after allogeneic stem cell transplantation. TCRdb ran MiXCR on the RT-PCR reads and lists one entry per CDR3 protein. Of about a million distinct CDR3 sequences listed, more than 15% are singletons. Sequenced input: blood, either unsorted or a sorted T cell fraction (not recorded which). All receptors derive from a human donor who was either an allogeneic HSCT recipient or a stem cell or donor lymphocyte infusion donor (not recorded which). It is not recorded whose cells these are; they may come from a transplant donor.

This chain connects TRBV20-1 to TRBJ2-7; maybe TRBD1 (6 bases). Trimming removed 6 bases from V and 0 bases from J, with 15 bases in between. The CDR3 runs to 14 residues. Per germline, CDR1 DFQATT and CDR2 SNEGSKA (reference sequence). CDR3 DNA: TGCAGTGCAGGTACAGGGAGAAGCTCCTACGAGCAGTACTTC. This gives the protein CSAGTGRSSYEQYF.

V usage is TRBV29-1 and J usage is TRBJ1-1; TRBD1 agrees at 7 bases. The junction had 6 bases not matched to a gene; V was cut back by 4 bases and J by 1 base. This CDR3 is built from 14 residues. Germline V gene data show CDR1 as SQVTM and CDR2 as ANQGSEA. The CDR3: CSVGGGRGNTEAFF. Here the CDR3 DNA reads TGCAGCGTTGGAGGGGGCAGGGGGAACACTGAAGCTTTCTTT.

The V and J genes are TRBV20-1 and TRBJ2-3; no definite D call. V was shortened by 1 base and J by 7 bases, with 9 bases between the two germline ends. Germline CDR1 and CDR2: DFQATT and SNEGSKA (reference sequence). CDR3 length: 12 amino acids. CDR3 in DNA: TGCAGTGCTAGAGGGGTACCGAATACGCAGTATTTT. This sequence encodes CSARGVPNTQYF.

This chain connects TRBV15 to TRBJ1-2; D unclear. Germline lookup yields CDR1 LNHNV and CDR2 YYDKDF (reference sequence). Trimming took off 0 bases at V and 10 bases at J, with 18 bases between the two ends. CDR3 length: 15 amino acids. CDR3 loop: CATSRDKGPLIPYTF. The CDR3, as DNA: TGTGCCACCAGCAGAGATAAAGGACCGCTTATTCCCTACACCTTC.

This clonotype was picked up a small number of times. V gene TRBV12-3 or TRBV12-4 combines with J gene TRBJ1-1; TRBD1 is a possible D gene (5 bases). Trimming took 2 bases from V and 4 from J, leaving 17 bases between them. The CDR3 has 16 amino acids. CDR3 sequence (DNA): TGTGCCAGCAGTTTACAGGGTATCGGCGAGAGCACTGAAGCTTTCTTT. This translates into CASSLQGIGESTEAFF.

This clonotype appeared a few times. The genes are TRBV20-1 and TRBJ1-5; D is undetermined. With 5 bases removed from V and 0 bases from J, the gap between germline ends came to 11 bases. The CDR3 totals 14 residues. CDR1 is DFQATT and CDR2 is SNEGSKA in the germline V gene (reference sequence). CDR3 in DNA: TGCAGTGCTCCTCTTTTAAATAGCAATCAGCCCCAGCATTTT. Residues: CSAPLLNSNQPQHF.

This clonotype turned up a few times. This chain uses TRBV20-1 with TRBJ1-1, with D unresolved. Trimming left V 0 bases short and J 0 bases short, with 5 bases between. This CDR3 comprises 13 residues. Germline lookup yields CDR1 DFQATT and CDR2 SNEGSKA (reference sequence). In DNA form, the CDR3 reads TGCAGTGCTAGAGAGGCTGTGAACACTGAAGCTTTCTTT. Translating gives CSAREAVNTEAFF.

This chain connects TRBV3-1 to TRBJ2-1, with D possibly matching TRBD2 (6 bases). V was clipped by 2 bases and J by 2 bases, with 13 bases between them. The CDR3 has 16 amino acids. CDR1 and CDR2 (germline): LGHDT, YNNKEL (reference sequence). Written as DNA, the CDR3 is TGTGCCAGCAGCCAATCTGCGGGGTTTCCCTACAATGAGCAGTTCTTC. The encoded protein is CASSQSAGFPYNEQFF.

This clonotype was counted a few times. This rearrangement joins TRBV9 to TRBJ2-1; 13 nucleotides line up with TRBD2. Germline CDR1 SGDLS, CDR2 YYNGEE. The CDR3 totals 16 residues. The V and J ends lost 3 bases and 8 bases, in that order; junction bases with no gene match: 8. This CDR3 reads CASSDTSGRAVDEQFF. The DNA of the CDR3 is TGTGCCAGCAGCGACACTAGCGGGAGGGCCGTCGATGAGCAGTTCTTC.

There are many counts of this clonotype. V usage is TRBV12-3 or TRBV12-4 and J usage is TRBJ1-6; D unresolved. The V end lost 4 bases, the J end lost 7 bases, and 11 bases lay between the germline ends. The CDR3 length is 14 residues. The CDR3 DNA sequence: TGTGCCAGCAGTTCCCGACTGGAGAATTCACCCCTCCACTTT. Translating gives CASSSRLENSPLHF.

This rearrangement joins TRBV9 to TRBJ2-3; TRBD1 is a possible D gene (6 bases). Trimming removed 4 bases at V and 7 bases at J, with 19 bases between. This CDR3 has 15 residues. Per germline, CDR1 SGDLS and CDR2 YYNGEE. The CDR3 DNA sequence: TGTGCCAGCAGCCTCCGGGACACGGTGACAAATACGCAGTATTTT. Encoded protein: CASSLRDTVTNTQYF.

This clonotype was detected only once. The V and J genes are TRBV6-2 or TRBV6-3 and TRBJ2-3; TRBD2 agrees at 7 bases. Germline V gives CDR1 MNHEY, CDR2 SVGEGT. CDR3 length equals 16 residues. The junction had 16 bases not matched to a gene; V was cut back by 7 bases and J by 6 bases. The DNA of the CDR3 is TGTGCCAGCAATCCTTATCTAGCGGCGCCGTTCGATACGCAGTATTTT. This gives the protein CASNPYLAAPFDTQYF.

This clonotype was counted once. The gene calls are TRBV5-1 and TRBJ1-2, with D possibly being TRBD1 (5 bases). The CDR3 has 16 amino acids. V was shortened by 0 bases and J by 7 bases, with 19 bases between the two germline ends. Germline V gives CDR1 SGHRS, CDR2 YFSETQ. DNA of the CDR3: TGCGCCAGCAGCTTGGACGCGCCGACGGGGGGGTTTGGCTACACCTTC. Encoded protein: CASSLDAPTGGFGYTF.

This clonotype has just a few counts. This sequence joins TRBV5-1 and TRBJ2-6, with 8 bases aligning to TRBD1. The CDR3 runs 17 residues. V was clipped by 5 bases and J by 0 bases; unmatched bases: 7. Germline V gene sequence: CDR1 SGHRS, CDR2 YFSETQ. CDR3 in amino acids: CASSKDRVSSGANVLTF. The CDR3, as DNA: TGCGCCAGCAGTAAGGACAGGGTGAGCTCTGGGGCCAACGTCCTGACTTTC.

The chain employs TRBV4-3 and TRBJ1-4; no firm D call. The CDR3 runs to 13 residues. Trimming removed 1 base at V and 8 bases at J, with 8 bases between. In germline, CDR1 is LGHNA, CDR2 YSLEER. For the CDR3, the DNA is TGCGCCAGCAGCCAAGGTTTGGCAGAAAAACTGTTTTTT. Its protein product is CASSQGLAEKLFF.

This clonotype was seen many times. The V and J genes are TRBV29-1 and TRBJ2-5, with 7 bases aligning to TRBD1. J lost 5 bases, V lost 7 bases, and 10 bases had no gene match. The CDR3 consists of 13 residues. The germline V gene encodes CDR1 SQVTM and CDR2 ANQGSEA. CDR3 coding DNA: TGCAGCGGCGACAGGGTTTCGGGCGAGACCCAGTACTTC. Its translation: CSGDRVSGETQYF.

The CDR3 region is CASSGTGPRGGYTF. CDR3 DNA: TGTGCCAGCAGTGGGACAGGCCCGAGGGGTGGCTACACCTTC. The V call is TRBV2, the J call TRBJ1-2; 7 bases agree with TRBD1. V lost 4 bases to trimming and J lost 7 bases; unmatched junction nucleotides: 9. CDR3 size: 14 residues. CDR1 and CDR2 (germline): SNHLY, FYNNEI.

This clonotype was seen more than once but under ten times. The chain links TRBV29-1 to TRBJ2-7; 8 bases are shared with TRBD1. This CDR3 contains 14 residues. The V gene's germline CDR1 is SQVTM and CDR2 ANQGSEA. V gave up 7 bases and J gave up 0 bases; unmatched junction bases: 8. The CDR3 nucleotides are TGCAGCGCCGTGAGGACAGGGAGCTCCTACGAGCAGTACTTC. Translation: CSAVRTGSSYEQYF.

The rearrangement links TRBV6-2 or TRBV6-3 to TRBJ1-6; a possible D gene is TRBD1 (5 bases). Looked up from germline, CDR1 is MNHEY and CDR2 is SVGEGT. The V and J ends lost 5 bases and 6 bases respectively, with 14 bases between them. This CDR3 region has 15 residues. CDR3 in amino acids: CASSRSKGSNSPLHF. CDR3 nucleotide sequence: TGTGCCAGCAGTCGCTCAAAGGGGAGTAATTCACCCCTCCACTTT.

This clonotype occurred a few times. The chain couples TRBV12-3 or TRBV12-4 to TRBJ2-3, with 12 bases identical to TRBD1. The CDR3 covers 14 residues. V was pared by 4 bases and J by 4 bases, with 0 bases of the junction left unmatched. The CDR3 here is CASSWDRGPDTQYF. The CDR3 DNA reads TGTGCCAGCAGTTGGGACAGGGGGCCAGATACGCAGTATTTT.